What follows is one T cell receptor beta chain and its context. The antigen it recognizes is unknown. Base qualities are not at hand, and no much larger clone is one base apart. Participants in the prospective study were aged roughly 18 to 90 years, lived in about two dozen United States geographic areas, and enrolled through a virtual design. To assign participants to cohorts, the prospective study relied on clinical history that participants themselves reported in a screening survey and a study questionnaire. In the prospective study, whole blood, serum and a nasopharyngeal or oropharyngeal swab were collected from each participant by mobile phlebotomists. Participants in the prospective study had the option to provide additional blood draws and questionnaires over a 2-month period. Prospective study blood samples were shipped either frozen or at room temperature before DNA extraction. Sequences MNHEY (CDR1) and SMNVEV (CDR2) are obtained from the germline V gene (reference sequence). Including the terminal cysteine and phenylalanine, the CDR3 comprises 15 residues. This entry keeps only the CDR3 DNA: 45 bases, framed from base 1. V is clipped by 4 bases and J by 0 bases, and the sequence between their germline boundaries is 9 bases long.

The data were taken from a study of blood T cell repertoires in COVID-19 (dated by TCRdb to 2020 to 2022). In terms of the full investigation: Collaborator samples came from the United States, Italy and Spain and covered acute and convalescent phases of COVID-19. The prospective study material was composed of cDNA or gDNA derived from T cells, B-cell-depleted T cells, or PBMCs. The dataset comprised deeply sampled blood TCRbeta repertoires from subjects exposed to, actively infected with, or recovered from COVID-19. The repertoires were released in a freely available public database meant as a resource for research on the immune response to SARS-CoV-2. The samples were drawn from the first 160 participants of the ongoing ImmuneRACE study and from 1,254 subjects provided by 6 global collaborators. Nearly every sample came with metadata listing a de-identified subject ID, COVID-19 status, age in years and sex. HLA class I and class II types, where available, came from metadata supplied by the sample provider rather than from assay-based typing. General conclusions and limits of the study: Clinical and demographic metadata were provided uncurated, with the amount varying by source and participant.

The immunoSEQ Assay, a bias-controlled multiplex PCR, was used to amplify TCRbeta CDR3 regions from genomic DNA. The study's processing was this. Nucleated cell counts per sample were estimated from amplification of reference gene primers within the assay. To quantify the absolute abundance of each unique TCRbeta CDR3 rearrangement, sequence reads were collapsed and filtered. For each sample, productive Simpson clonality was calculated as the square root of Simpson's diversity index across productive rearrangements. This is the immuneACCESS table as TCRdb keeps it, with only in-frame sequences that have V and J called. A part of the clones is gone; compared with another copy, unresolved V genes explain less than half, and the rest is unexplained. The V and J calls and the clone size are those of that table, but D and trimming were determined from the DNA. In this sample the table shows around 200,000 clones, about nine tenths of which occur a single time. The ten most abundant clones make up over 3% of the sample.

This receptor was obtained from a woman in her thirties or forties with acute COVID-19. Recombination joined TRBV27 with TRBJ2-2; the D gene assignment is ambiguous. The specimen sequenced was PBMCs or T cells enriched from blood (not recorded which). The sequenced DNA: TGTGCCAGCAGTTATCACAGTTCGAACACCGGGGAGCTGTTTTTT. Translated, this gives CASSYHSSNTGELFF.